This record covers a single T cell receptor (beta chain). Germline V gene sequence: CDR1 MNHEY, CDR2 SMNVEV (reference sequence). V shed 7 bases and J shed 4 bases, with 10 bases lying between them. This CDR3 contains 12 residues. This specimen belongs to a study of T cell changes during pregnancy in multiple sclerosis. Measured with immunoSEQ multiplex PCR; TCRdb has only the in-frame clones, and not every one. The table lists about 77,000 clones, more than 85% of them singletons. This chain joins TRBV27 and TRBJ1-2; perhaps TRBD1 as D (5 bases). This clonotype was obtained from a female donor in good health, enrolled as a control in a pregnancy study. Sequencing used peripheral blood, obtained after pregnancy. CDR3 sequence: CASTSGGYGYTF. The DNA for the CDR3 is TGTGCCAGCACTTCCGGGGGCTATGGCTACACCTTC.